Each of the 10 T cell receptor beta chains below was sequenced from the same sample in a study of blood T cells in healthy people across ages. The authors ran a second PCR of about 6 to 12 cycles using a sample-barcoded 5' primer and a J-beta primer mix. Using its own MiXCR run on the 5' RACE reads, TCRdb lists one record per CDR3 protein. This sample carries fewer than 950,000 distinct CDR3 sequences, about 37% of them seen once, and the ten largest clones take approximately 12%. Sequenced material: blood. The source of these receptors is a man aged 18 to 29 in good health.

This clonotype turned up a few times. This chain joins TRBV13 and TRBJ1-2, with D hard to call. V was clipped by 5 bases and J by 4 bases, with 11 bases between them. This CDR3 comprises 13 residues. Germline assignment: CDR1 PRHDT and CDR2 FYEKMQ (reference sequence). The CDR3 loop is CASSQEFVYGYTF. In nucleotides, the CDR3 is TGTGCCAGCAGCCAGGAGTTCGTCTATGGCTACACCTTC. Complete variable domain (other parts from reference TRBV13 and TRBJ1-2): AAGVIQSPRHLIKEKRETATLKCYPIPRHDTVYWYQQGPGQDPQFLISFYEKMQSDKGSIPDRFSAQQFSDYHSELNMSSLELGDSALYFCASSQEFVYGYTFGSGTRLTVV.

This clonotype was detected only a few times. The chain combines TRBV7-2 with TRBJ2-5, with D perhaps assigned TRBD1 or TRBD2 (5 bases each). Germline V lookup: CDR1 SGHTA, CDR2 FQGNSA. V lost 1 base and J 1 base, leaving 10 bases between the germline ends. There are 15 residues in the CDR3. This CDR3 reads CASSLGGTSQETQYF. DNA of the CDR3: TGTGCCAGCAGCTTAGGAGGGACCTCCCAAGAGACCCAGTACTTC. Full variable domain (rest looked up from reference TRBV7-2 and TRBJ2-5): GAGVSQSPSNKVTEKGKDVELRCDPISGHTALYWYRQSLGQGLEFLIYFQGNSAPDKSGLPSDRFSAERTGGSVSTLTIQRTQQEDSAVYLCASSLGGTSQETQYFGPGTRLLVL.

The chain couples TRBV12-3 or TRBV12-4 to TRBJ1-1, with TRBD1 as a possible D gene (6 bases). V lost 5 bases and J lost 6, with 16 bases in between. The CDR3 has 14 residues. In DNA, the CDR3 is TGTGCCAGCAGTGGGGGGGGCAGCGGGTCTGAAGCTTTCTTT. Its protein is CASSGGGSGSEAFF.

This rearrangement joins TRBV27 to TRBJ1-1; possibly TRBD1 for D (5 bases). Germline CDR1 reads MNHEY; CDR2 reads SMNVEV (reference sequence). Trimming took 5 bases from V and 8 from J, leaving 18 bases between them. This CDR3 is built from 14 residues. The CDR3 nucleotides are TGTGCCAGCAGTCCGCCTCAAAAACAGGTCGAAGCTTTCTTT. Translated, it gives CASSPPQKQVEAFF.

This clonotype was seen repeatedly, ten times or more. The chain is built from TRBV4-2 and TRBJ2-1; D could derive from TRBD1 or TRBD2 (6 bases each). The germline V gene has CDR1 LGHNA and CDR2 YNFKEQ. This CDR3 is 17 amino acids long. V was cut by 0 bases and J by 0 bases, with 12 bases left in between. The CDR3 here is CASSQEGGQFSYNEQFF. CDR3 coding DNA: TGTGCCAGCAGCCAAGAAGGGGGGCAGTTCTCCTACAATGAGCAGTTCTTC.

This clonotype was seen at least ten times. The chain links TRBV20-1 to TRBJ1-5; D gene ambiguous. Looked up from germline, CDR1 is DFQATT and CDR2 is SNEGSKA (reference sequence). Deletions cut 7 bases from V and 0 bases from J, with 16 bases between. This CDR3 region has 15 residues. CDR3 loop: CSGAINKNSNQPQHF. The DNA of the CDR3 is TGCAGTGGCGCCATAAACAAGAATAGCAATCAGCCCCAGCATTTT.

The rearrangement uses TRBV20-1 and TRBJ1-5, with D uncertain. The length of the CDR3 is 13 residues. V was trimmed by 3 bases and J by 0 bases, leaving 6 bases between them. Germline V gene lookup returns CDR1 DFQATT and CDR2 SNEGSKA (reference sequence). This chain's CDR3 is CSARDYSNQPQHF. The CDR3 nucleotides are TGCAGTGCTAGGGATTATAGCAATCAGCCCCAGCATTTT.

This clonotype has just a few counts. This chain connects TRBV20-1 to TRBJ1-1, with D possibly being TRBD1 (5 bases). V was pared by 3 bases and J by 3 bases, with 14 bases between. This CDR3 spans 14 amino acids. Per germline, CDR1 DFQATT and CDR2 SNEGSKA (reference sequence). DNA for the CDR3: TGCAGTGCTAGCGGCGGGGCCCTGGACACTGAAGCTTTCTTT. Its translation is CSASGGALDTEAFF.

The J gene is TRBJ1-2, the V gene TRBV4-2; D is possibly TRBD1 (5 bases). The CDR3 has 16 amino acids. The germline V gene encodes CDR1 LGHNA and CDR2 YNFKEQ. Trimming removed 1 base at V and 2 bases at J, with 14 bases between. DNA of the CDR3: TGTGCCAGCAGCCAAGGACCCCAGGGTGGAAACTATGGCTACACCTTC. Encoded protein: CASSQGPQGGNYGYTF.

The J gene is TRBJ1-6, the V gene TRBV20-1; the D is unclear. The germline V and J ends were trimmed by 3 bases and 7 bases, with 7 bases remaining between them. The CDR3 is 12 residues long. CDR1 is DFQATT and CDR2 is SNEGSKA in the germline V gene (reference sequence). The CDR3: CSASRENSPLHF. The CDR3 coding sequence is TGCAGTGCTAGTCGGGAAAATTCACCCCTCCACTTT.